The 11 T cell receptor beta chains below were found in one sample sequenced in a study of beta chain features in type 1 diabetes. Findings of the study overall: In all four CD4+ subsets, TCRB CDR3 length was significantly, moderately reduced in type 1 diabetes.

These receptors' antigens are unknown. The investigators reverse transcribed all of the isolated RNA, so they sequenced expressed TCRB transcripts. Sequencing was performed with immunoSEQ multiplex PCR; in TCRdb, only in-frame clones are kept and a portion is missing. The sample contains 40,000 to 45,000 clones, roughly 70% of which appear only once. The source material was Tregs from blood. The receptors come from a woman aged 18-35 years with type 1 diabetes.

This chain links TRBV7-2 with TRBJ2-7; 10 bases are a match to TRBD2. The germline gives CDR1 SGHTA, CDR2 FQGNSA. CDR3 length equals 15 residues. J lost 4 bases, V lost 2 bases, and 5 bases had no gene match. The CDR3 sequence is CASSLSGGASYEQYF. DNA of the CDR3: TGTGCCAGCAGCTTAAGCGGGGGGGCCTCATACGAGCAGTACTTC.

This chain joins TRBV7-8 and TRBJ2-1, with 8 nucleotides matching TRBD2. The length of the CDR3 is 15 residues. Per germline, CDR1 SGHVS and CDR2 FQNEAQ. Germline trimming cut 2 bases from V and 1 base from J; bases unmatched to any gene: 1. The CDR3: CASSLSSGSYNEQFF. In DNA form, the CDR3 reads TGTGCCAGCAGCTTATCTAGCGGGTCCTACAATGAGCAGTTCTTC.

The chain carries TRBV9 and TRBJ2-2; 10 bases map to TRBD2. Germline values: CDR1 SGDLS, CDR2 YYNGEE. Trimming at V came to 0 bases and at J to 8 bases, leaving 10 bases not matched to a gene. This CDR3 is 17 amino acids long. The CDR3 spells CASSVDTQRGGWGELFF. CDR3 nucleotide sequence: TGTGCCAGCAGCGTAGATACCCAGCGGGGGGGCTGGGGGGAGCTGTTTTTT.

This chain joins TRBV5-1 and TRBJ2-1; 10 positions agree with TRBD2. The CDR3 contains 18 residues. J gave up 4 bases and V 5 bases, and 15 bases lay outside the gene matches. Germline-derived CDR1 and CDR2 are SGHRS and YFSETQ. The CDR3 sequence: CASRGFRASGSQYNEQFF. DNA of the CDR3: TGCGCCAGCAGGGGTTTTCGAGCTAGCGGGAGTCAGTACAATGAGCAGTTCTTC.

This rearrangement joins TRBV5-1 to TRBJ1-1; 8 bases agree with TRBD1. The CDR3 covers 14 residues. The junction had 10 bases not matched to a gene; V was cut back by 7 bases and J by 5 bases. Germline-derived CDR1 and CDR2 are SGHRS and YFSETQ. CDR3 amino acids: CASSVGQGGTEAFF. The CDR3 DNA reads as TGCGCCAGCTCCGTTGGACAGGGTGGAACTGAAGCTTTCTTT. Variable domain in full (rest from reference TRBV5-1 and TRBJ1-1): KAGVTQTPRYLIKTRGQQVTLSCSPISGHRSVSWYQQTPGQGLQFLFEYFSETQRNKGNFPGRFSGRQFSNSRSEMNVSTLELGDSALYLCASSVGQGGTEAFFGQGTRLTVV.

By proportion, this clone is medium-sized. The chain carries TRBV7-9 and TRBJ2-7, with TRBD2 matching over 14 bases. Germline V CDR1 and CDR2: SEHNR, FQNEAQ (reference sequence). V lost 6 bases to trimming and J lost 0 bases; unmatched junction nucleotides: 4. This CDR3 spans 16 amino acids. The CDR3 reads CASRPGLAGVSYEQYF. The CDR3, as DNA: TGTGCCAGCAGGCCGGGACTAGCGGGGGTCTCCTACGAGCAGTACTTC.

This clone came up once. The CDR3 is CASSHGTSGGAYEQYF. DNA of the CDR3: TGTGCCAGCAGCCATGGGACTAGCGGGGGGGCCTACGAGCAGTACTTC. The chain is built from TRBV5-4 and TRBJ2-7, with 16 bases lining up with TRBD2. This CDR3 region has 16 residues. Germline V lookup: CDR1 SGHNT, CDR2 YYREEE (reference sequence). V dropped 4 bases and J dropped 2; count of bases not matched to a gene: 3. The full variable domain, completed using reference TRBV5-4 and TRBJ2-7, is ETGVTQSPTHLIKTRGQQVTLRCSSQSGHNTVSWYQQALGQGPQFIFQYYREEENGRGNFPPRFSGLQFPNYSSELNVNALELDDSALYLCASSHGTSGGAYEQYFGPGTRLTVT.

The chain employs TRBV7-3 and TRBJ2-3; a weak D match, TRBD1 (5 bases). V gave up 4 bases and J gave up 7 bases, with 18 bases separating them. Germline CDR1 and CDR2: SGHTA and FQGTGA. CDR3 length: 15 residues. CDR3 residues: CASSSLSTGGNTQYF. The CDR3 bases are TGTGCCAGCAGCTCCCTCAGCACAGGCGGAAATACGCAGTATTTT.

This clone was picked up a small number of times. The genes are TRBV7-2 and TRBJ1-5; TRBD1 is a possible D gene (5 bases). The CDR3 consists of 15 residues. CDR1 SGHTA and CDR2 FQGNSA come from the germline V gene. V gave up 0 bases and J gave up 6 bases, with 12 bases separating them. CDR3 in DNA: TGTGCCAGCAGCTTAGCAGGAGGGGCGCGTCAGCCCCAGCATTTT. Translation gives CASSLAGGARQPQHF.

The chain has TRBV28 and TRBJ2-1; D is unresolved. CDR3 length: 14 amino acids. Trimming took 2 bases from V and 2 from J, leaving 7 bases between them. Germline V gene lookup returns CDR1 MDHEN and CDR2 SYDVKM. Written as DNA, the CDR3 is TGTGCCAGCAGTTTAAGCGAGGCCTACAATGAGCAGTTCTTC. Translated, it gives CASSLSEAYNEQFF.

The chain is built from TRBV5-5 and TRBJ2-2; TRBD1 agrees at 9 bases. CDR3 size: 17 residues. The junction had 11 bases not matched to a gene; V was cut back by 4 bases and J by 4 bases. CDR1 is SGHKS and CDR2 is YYEKEE in the germline V gene (reference sequence). The CDR3 nucleotides are TGTGCCAGCAGCCCCCGGGACAGGGTGATGGCCACCGGGGAGCTGTTTTTT. Protein product: CASSPRDRVMATGELFF.